Below, 30 T cell receptor beta chains from the same sample are listed, as sequenced in a study of technical replicates of blood from a handful of donors. TCRdb's table, derived via immunoSEQ multiplex PCR, lists solely in-frame clones and lacks some. In the table there are about 15,000 clones, 80% to 90% of which are singletons. What was sequenced was PBMCs. The receptors here all came from a human donor in good health.

Written as DNA, the CDR3 is TGTGCCAGCAGCCCGCAGGGGTCCGACACTGAAGCTTTCTTT. Its protein product is CASSPQGSDTEAFF. This sequence joins TRBV9 and TRBJ1-1; maybe TRBD1 (6 bases). The CDR3 consists of 14 residues. Germline CDR1 and CDR2: SGDLS and YYNGEE. Trimming removed 4 bases at V and 3 bases at J, with 13 bases between. Supplemented by reference TRBV9 and TRBJ1-1, the full variable domain reads DSGVTQTPKHLITATGQRVTLRCSPRSGDLSVYWYQQSLDQGLQFLIQYYNGEERAKGNILERFSAQQFPDLHSELNLSSLELGDSALYFCASSPQGSDTEAFFGQGTRLTVV.

The rearrangement links TRBV11-3 to TRBJ2-3, with 11 nucleotides matching TRBD2. Germline-derived CDR1 and CDR2 are SGHNT and YENEEA. The CDR3 totals 17 residues. Losses at the gene ends were 2 bases for V and 2 bases for J; bases not matched to a gene: 6. For the CDR3, the DNA is TGTGCCAGCAGCTTAAACTCGGGACTAGCGGCCACAGATACGCAGTATTTT. It yields the protein CASSLNSGLAATDTQYF.

The chain joins TRBV15 to TRBJ1-1, with D maybe TRBD1 (6 bases). V was cut by 0 bases and J by 3 bases, with 11 bases left in between. The CDR3 is 15 residues long. CDR1 and CDR2 from the germline V gene are LNHNV and YYDKDF (reference sequence). The CDR3 DNA reads TGTGCCACCAGCAGAGATTGGGGGCTCGACACTGAAGCTTTCTTT. Translation: CATSRDWGLDTEAFF.

This clone occurred a few times. This chain uses TRBV4-1 with TRBJ2-3; D unresolved. CDR1 is MGHRA, CDR2 YSYEKL, per germline. V lost 0 bases to trimming and J lost 1 base, with 23 bases between them. The CDR3 sequence is 20 residues long. The CDR3 sequence: CASSQEFWSTRKMGTDTQYF. The CDR3 DNA reads TGCGCCAGCAGCCAAGAATTTTGGTCGACTCGGAAGATGGGCACAGATACGCAGTATTTT.

This chain links TRBV5-1 with TRBJ2-1; D may be TRBD2 (6 bases). V lost 0 bases to trimming and J lost 7 bases, with 14 bases between them. Per germline, CDR1 SGHRS and CDR2 YFSETQ. The CDR3 runs to 15 residues. In nucleotides, the CDR3 is TGCGCCAGCAGCTTGGTCGGCGGGAAGTGGAATGAGCAGTTCTTC. It specifies CASSLVGGKWNEQFF. Variable domain in full (rest from reference TRBV5-1 and TRBJ2-1): KAGVTQTPRYLIKTRGQQVTLSCSPISGHRSVSWYQQTPGQGLQFLFEYFSETQRNKGNFPGRFSGRQFSNSRSEMNVSTLELGDSALYLCASSLVGGKWNEQFFGPGTRLTVL.

A few counts support this clone. The V gene is TRBV5-1, the J gene TRBJ1-2, with D possibly being TRBD1 (6 bases). Germline lookup yields CDR1 SGHRS and CDR2 YFSETQ. Trimming took off 0 bases at V and 0 bases at J, with 9 bases between the two ends. The CDR3 length is 15 residues. The CDR3 protein is CASSLGTVANYGYTF. In DNA, the CDR3 is TGCGCCAGCAGCTTGGGGACAGTCGCTAACTATGGCTACACCTTC.

V usage is TRBV7-6 and J usage is TRBJ2-7; TRBD2 is a possible D gene (5 bases). The CDR3 sequence is 13 residues long. CDR1 and CDR2 from the germline V gene are SGHVS and FNYEAQ. V lost 0 bases, J lost 4 bases, and 7 bases lay in between. The CDR3 region has the DNA TGTGCCAGCAGCTTAGCGGGAGAATACGAGCAGTACTTC. It yields the protein CASSLAGEYEQYF. The full variable domain, completed using reference TRBV7-6 and TRBJ2-7, is GAGVSQSPRYKVTKRGQDVALRCDPISGHVSLYWYRQALGQGPEFLTYFNYEAQQDKSGLPNDRFSAERPEGSISTLTIQRTEQRDSAMYRCASSLAGEYEQYFGPGTRLTVT.

In the case of this clone: It is unclear where the CDR3 begins or ends on the DNA, so no DNA is shown, and the CDR3 is as TCRdb lists it. The J gene is TRBJ1-5, the V gene TRBV27; TRBD1 reflects the table's D call only, with no check against the DNA. The germline V gene encodes CDR1 MNHEY and CDR2 SMNVEV (reference sequence). Both ends counted, the CDR3 spans 17 residues. CDR3 amino acids: CASSTSGQVGDNQPQHF.

CDR3 sequence (DNA): TGTGCCAGCAGGTTGAGAGGTGACTATGGCTACACCTTC. The encoded protein is CASRLRGDYGYTF. The chain has TRBV5-6 and TRBJ1-2; D remains ambiguous. The CDR3 has 13 amino acids. V shed 5 bases and J shed 3 bases, with 11 bases lying between them. Germline values: CDR1 SGHDT, CDR2 YYEEEE.

The chain carries TRBV5-1 and TRBJ2-3, with 7 bases lining up with TRBD2. The CDR3 loop spans 15 amino acids. Germline trimming cut 4 bases from V and 5 bases from J; bases unmatched to any gene: 10. CDR1 SGHRS and CDR2 YFSETQ come from the germline V gene. Here the CDR3 reads CASSRSAGAGDTQYF. CDR3 sequence (DNA): TGCGCCAGCAGCAGGAGTGCGGGAGCGGGAGATACGCAGTATTTT. The full variable domain, its missing parts supplied by reference TRBV5-1 and TRBJ2-3, is KAGVTQTPRYLIKTRGQQVTLSCSPISGHRSVSWYQQTPGQGLQFLFEYFSETQRNKGNFPGRFSGRQFSNSRSEMNVSTLELGDSALYLCASSRSAGAGDTQYFGPGTRLTVL.

The chain employs TRBV5-1 and TRBJ2-3; 11 bases are a match to TRBD2. This CDR3 has 14 amino acids. Germline V gene data show CDR1 as SGHRS and CDR2 as YFSETQ. V trimming: 8 bases; J trimming: 0 bases; junction bases outside the gene matches: 2. This chain's CDR3 is CASRLAGSTDTQYF. CDR3 nucleotides: TGCGCCAGTCGACTAGCGGGAAGCACAGATACGCAGTATTTT.

The CDR3: CSARQGYYEQYF. The CDR3 nucleotides are TGCAGCGCCCGACAGGGGTACTACGAGCAGTACTTC. The chain employs TRBV29-1 and TRBJ2-7; TRBD1 agrees at 8 bases. This CDR3 has 12 residues. Germline trimming cut 7 bases from V and 3 bases from J; bases unmatched to any gene: 5. CDR1 and CDR2 (germline): SQVTM, ANQGSEA.

This chain links TRBV27 with TRBJ1-1; D might be TRBD1 (6 bases). CDR1 is MNHEY and CDR2 is SMNVEV in the germline V gene (reference sequence). This CDR3 has 15 amino acids. Trimming pared 4 bases from V and 0 bases from J, leaving 12 bases between. The chain's CDR3 is CASSWRGALNTEAFF. In DNA form, the CDR3 reads TGTGCCAGCAGTTGGCGGGGGGCGTTGAACACTGAAGCTTTCTTT.

The CDR3 coding sequence is TGTGCCAGCAGCCGGCCACAGGGTACCGGGGAGCTGTTTTTT. Its translation: CASSRPQGTGELFF. The rearrangement links TRBV7-6 to TRBJ2-2; TRBD1 might be the D (6 bases). Trimming shortened V by 5 bases and J by 5 bases, and 12 bases separated the two germline ends. The V gene's germline CDR1 is SGHVS and CDR2 FNYEAQ. CDR3 size: 14 residues.

The genes are TRBV27 and TRBJ1-5; D perhaps matches TRBD1 (5 bases). The CDR3 spans 15 residues. V lost 4 bases, J lost 3 bases, and 13 bases lay in between. Looked up from germline, CDR1 is MNHEY and CDR2 is SMNVEV (reference sequence). The CDR3 region is CASSSLGGNNQPQHF. The CDR3 DNA follows: TGTGCCAGCAGTTCCCTGGGGGGGAACAATCAGCCCCAGCATTTT.

This clone was counted once. The chain uses TRBV7-9 and TRBJ2-5; D might be TRBD2 (6 bases). This CDR3 has 14 residues. Trimming cost V 10 bases and J 4 bases, with 19 bases left between them. The germline V gene has CDR1 SEHNR and CDR2 FQNEAQ (reference sequence). The CDR3 DNA sequence: TGTGCCACCCCTCCGGGAGTTTCCACAGAGACCCAGTACTTC. It codes for CATPPGVSTETQYF.

The chain employs TRBV5-1 and TRBJ1-4; D is possibly TRBD1 (5 bases). The CDR3 extends over 17 amino acids. The V end was cut by 0 bases, the J end by 5 bases, with 17 bases between. Per the germline V gene, CDR1 is SGHRS and CDR2 is YFSETQ. As DNA, the CDR3 is TGCGCCAGCAGCTTGGGGGGCCTATTGGGTGTAAATGAAAAACTGTTTTTT. Its protein is CASSLGGLLGVNEKLFF.

The rearrangement joins TRBV2 to TRBJ2-3; D ambiguous. CDR3 length: 13 residues. With 7 bases removed from V and 2 bases from J, the gap between germline ends came to 10 bases. The V gene's germline CDR1 is SNHLY and CDR2 FYNNEI. CDR3 in DNA: TGTGCCAGCAACCAGATGCTCACAGATACGCAGTATTTT. This translates into CASNQMLTDTQYF.

The chain links TRBV7-8 to TRBJ2-1, with D maybe TRBD2 (5 bases). CDR1 and CDR2 (germline): SGHVS, FQNEAQ. The length of the CDR3 is 13 residues. V was trimmed by 5 bases and J by 3 bases, leaving 8 bases between them. The CDR3 loop is CASSATSYNEQFF. CDR3 nucleotide sequence: TGTGCCAGCAGCGCAACTAGCTACAATGAGCAGTTCTTC. Using reference TRBV7-8 and TRBJ2-1 for the parts outside the CDR3, the full variable domain is GAGVSQSPRYKVAKRGQDVALRCDPISGHVSLFWYQQALGQGPEFLTYFQNEAQLDKSGLPSDRFFAERPEGSVSTLKIQRTQQEDSAVYLCASSATSYNEQFFGPGTRLTVL.

The gene calls are TRBV30 and TRBJ2-1, with 7 bases identical to TRBD2. V lost 0 bases, J lost 6 bases, and 8 bases stayed unmatched. The CDR3 is made up of 15 amino acids. CDR1 is GTSNPN, CDR2 SVGIG, per germline (reference sequence). CDR3 sequence (DNA): TGTGCCTGGAGTGTAGGACTAGTGGAAGTCAATGAGCAGTTCTTC. Its translation is CAWSVGLVEVNEQFF.

The rearrangement links TRBV7-2 to TRBJ1-2; TRBD1 matches 7 bases. V was pared by 5 bases and J by 4 bases, with 7 bases of the junction left unmatched. The CDR3 extends over 14 amino acids. Germline CDR1 SGHTA, CDR2 FQGNSA. CDR3 coding DNA: TGTGCCAGCAGCGCCCTGCAGGGGGGCTATGGCTACACCTTC. Translated, it gives CASSALQGGYGYTF.

The chain is built from TRBV5-1 and TRBJ1-4; D possibly corresponds to TRBD1 (5 bases). The V and J ends lost 0 bases and 13 bases respectively, with 16 bases between them. The CDR3 covers 14 residues. Germline V gene sequence: CDR1 SGHRS, CDR2 YFSETQ. CDR3: CASSLDIGGGTLFF. As DNA, the CDR3 is TGCGCCAGCAGCTTGGACATCGGGGGAGGAACACTGTTTTTT.

The chain is built from TRBV7-7 and TRBJ2-2; a possible D gene is TRBD2 (7 bases). Per germline, CDR1 SSHAT and CDR2 FNYEAQ (reference sequence). This CDR3 spans 16 amino acids. Trimming took 5 bases from V and 4 from J, leaving 17 bases between them. The CDR3 loop is CASSPLGGAATGELFF. Written as DNA, the CDR3 is TGTGCCAGCAGCCCTCTAGGGGGGGCGGCCACCGGGGAGCTGTTTTTT.

This chain uses TRBV2 with TRBJ2-2, with D possibly TRBD1 on 5 matching bases. The CDR3 sequence is 13 residues long. CDR1 SNHLY and CDR2 FYNNEI come from the germline V gene. V shed 6 bases and J shed 8 bases, with 13 bases lying between them. CDR3 coding DNA: TGTGCCAGCAGCCGACAGAACAATGGGGAGCTGTTTTTT. It specifies CASSRQNNGELFF.

The rearrangement links TRBV5-4 to TRBJ2-7; a weak D match, TRBD2 (6 bases). With 0 bases removed from V and 1 base from J, the gap between germline ends came to 8 bases. The CDR3 is 14 residues long. CDR1 is SGHNT, CDR2 YYREEE, per germline (reference sequence). The CDR3 protein is CASSLGRGSYEQYF. CDR3 DNA: TGTGCCAGCAGCTTGGGGCGGGGATCCTACGAGCAGTACTTC.

The chain uses TRBV5-1 and TRBJ2-1; 12 nucleotides align to TRBD2. The CDR3 totals 18 residues. Germline V gene data show CDR1 as SGHRS and CDR2 as YFSETQ. V lost 0 bases and J lost 3; bases outside the gene matches: 7. Here the CDR3 DNA reads TGCGCCAGCAGCTTGGCCGGACTAGCGGGGACATTCTACAATGAGCAGTTCTTC. It yields the protein CASSLAGLAGTFYNEQFF.

This chain joins TRBV5-4 and TRBJ2-7; 13 bases agree with TRBD2. Germline assignment: CDR1 SGHNT and CDR2 YYREEE (reference sequence). V was pared by 4 bases and J by 2 bases, with 12 bases of the junction left unmatched. This CDR3 contains 18 residues. The CDR3 region is CASSTPGTSGKNAYEQYF. CDR3 DNA: TGTGCCAGCAGCACCCCCGGGACTAGCGGGAAGAATGCCTACGAGCAGTACTTC.

The V call is TRBV18, the J call TRBJ2-7; 11 bases match TRBD2. CDR1 KGHSH and CDR2 LQKENI come from the germline V gene. Germline trimming cut 4 bases from V and 2 bases from J; bases unmatched to any gene: 7. The CDR3 is 16 amino acids. CDR3 in amino acids: CASSLTSGGSAYEQYF. The CDR3 nucleotides read TGTGCCAGCTCACTCACTAGCGGGGGATCGGCCTACGAGCAGTACTTC.

In its sample, this clone was seen once. The chain couples TRBV11-2 to TRBJ2-3; TRBD2 matches at 8 bases. This CDR3 contains 15 residues. Looked up from germline, CDR1 is SGHAT and CDR2 is FQNNGV. The J segment lost 2 bases and the V segment lost 11 bases, leaving 12 bases of the junction unmatched. The CDR3 bases are TGTGCCGGGACGGGTGGTAGCGGGACCACAGATACGCAGTATTTT. It translates to CAGTGGSGTTDTQYF.

The chain recombines TRBV14 with TRBJ2-2; 10 bases line up with TRBD2. The CDR3 extends over 17 amino acids. The V segment lost 0 bases and the J segment 7 bases; nucleotides outside the gene matches: 8. CDR1 SGHDN and CDR2 FVKESK come from the germline V gene. DNA of the CDR3: TGTGCCAGCAGCCAAGAAAAATCTAGCGGGAGAATCGGGGAGCTGTTTTTT. Protein product: CASSQEKSSGRIGELFF.